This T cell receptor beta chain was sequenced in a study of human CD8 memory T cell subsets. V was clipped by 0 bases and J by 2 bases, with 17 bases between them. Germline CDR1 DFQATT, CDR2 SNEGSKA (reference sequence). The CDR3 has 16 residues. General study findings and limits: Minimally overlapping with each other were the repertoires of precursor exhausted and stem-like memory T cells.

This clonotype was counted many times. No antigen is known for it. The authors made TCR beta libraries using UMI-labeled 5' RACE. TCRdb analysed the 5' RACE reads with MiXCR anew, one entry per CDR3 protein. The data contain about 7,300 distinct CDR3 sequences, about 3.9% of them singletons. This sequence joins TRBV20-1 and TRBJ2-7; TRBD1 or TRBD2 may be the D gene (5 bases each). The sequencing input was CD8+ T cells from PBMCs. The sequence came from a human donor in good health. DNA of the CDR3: TGCAGTGCTAGAGATTACCAGGGAGTAAAAACCTACGAGCAGTACTTC. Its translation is CSARDYQGVKTYEQYF.